Detailed here is one T cell receptor (beta chain). It has no known antigen specificity. It has no much larger one-base neighbor in the sample; base qualities were not kept. The record originates from a study of OX40 agonist ivuxolimab in advanced cancers. For context, the study as a whole: Ivuxolimab, which targeted the costimulatory receptor OX40 (CD134), was an agonistic, fully human IgG2 monoclonal antibody. The purpose of peripheral TCRbeta sequencing was to test whether ivuxolimab changed TCR sequence diversity and led to clonal T-cell expansion. Partial responses occurred in three dose-escalation patients, of whom one had hepatocellular carcinoma and two had cutaneous melanoma. Intravenous ivuxolimab was administered to patients every 2 weeks at six dose levels: 0.01, 0.1, 0.3, 1.5, 3 and 10 mg/kg. The dose-escalation cohort was 80% to 90% male with a mean age of about 58 years, ranging from about 23 to 85. Patients were allowed to have had prior anti-PD-1, anti-PD-L1 or anti-CTLA-4 therapy, and approximately 41% of the dose-escalation patients had previously received checkpoint inhibitors. Among the 52 dose-escalation patients, around 20 had hepatocellular carcinoma, 15 or so melanoma, 9 renal cell carcinoma and 9 head and neck cancer. The paper covers the monotherapy dose-escalation part of the phase I ivuxolimab trial, which included N = 52 patients. Broader findings and caveats from the paper: Which antigens the clonally expanded peripheral T cells were specific for was not determined. Low levels of normalized T-cell clonal expansion were also seen in some nonresponding patients. At doses of 0.1 to 3.0 mg/kg, clonal expansion of both CD4+ and CD8+ T cells in blood was seen between baseline and week 6. Partial responders in the 0.1-3.0 mg/kg groups had among the lowest normalized peripheral clonal expansion, especially among CD8+ T cells. On average, CD8+ T cells showed more expanded clones than CD4+ T cells after ivuxolimab.

Patients with a history of autoimmune disease or receiving systemic immunosuppression were excluded from the trial. Peripheral blood for TCR sequencing was collected from all dose cohorts at baseline, on cycle 4 day 1, and on cycle 7 day 1. Samples came from an open-label, multicenter, first-in-human phase I dose-escalation trial of ivuxolimab. Adults with locally advanced or metastatic melanoma, renal cell carcinoma, hepatocellular carcinoma or head and neck squamous cell carcinoma were enrolled in the trial. Before TCR sequencing, CD4+ and CD8+ T cells were separately sorted from peripheral blood. Genomic DNA was isolated from the sorted cells so that the TCRbeta CDR3 region could be sequenced. The immunoSEQ Assay was used for sequencing of TCRbeta CDR3 regions. In its TCRdb copy, this immuneACCESS table keeps in-frame sequences only and misses some clones. Where compared with another copy, unresolved V genes explain less than half of these, and the others have no known cause. The sample table shows roughly 62,000 clones, and around 90% are seen once. Less than 5% of the sample is held by the ten biggest clonotypes.

Specimen: CD4+ or CD8+ T cells sorted from blood, collected in a trial of the OX40 agonist ivuxolimab. The clonotype originates from an adult with an advanced solid tumor such as melanoma, head and neck, liver or kidney cancer.

The DNA reads TGTGCCAGCAGTTTATCCCCGGACAGGGTAACTGAAGCTTTCTTT. This encodes CASSLSPDRVTEAFF. The V and J genes are TRBV27 and TRBJ1-1, with TRBD1 identical over 8 junction bases. Its CDR3 holds 15 amino acids, cysteine through phenylalanine. Solely the CDR3 DNA is kept, with 45 bases framed from the first base. Germline trimming: 0 bases from V, 5 bases from J; junction bases outside gene matches: 5. Reading the germline V gene (reference sequence) gives CDR1 MNHEY and CDR2 SMNVEV.